The clone carrying this T cell receptor beta chain was seen a handful of times. Its cognate antigen is unknown. The CDR3 loop spans 12 amino acids. CDR1 and CDR2 from the germline V gene are MDHEN and SYDVKM. V was trimmed by 8 bases and J by 0 bases, leaving 8 bases between them. These patients, aged 18 to 65, had recently diagnosed hyperthyroidism lasting under 2 months. This sample was taken from a study of T cells in Graves' hyperthyroidism and ophthalmopathy. In the study overall: Peripheral blood was drawn at first diagnosis, prior to all treatment.

Whole-study findings and limits: With a median lead of approximately six months before onset, the model predicted ophthalmopathy. A model of 13 V-J features distinguished ophthalmopathy from stable hyperthyroidism.

Authors of the study amplified TCR beta CDR3 regions from RNA transcripts. During a first-round RT-PCR of the TCR CDR3, the HTBI primer set was used. MiXCR was run by TCRdb on the multiplex PCR reads, yielding one entry per CDR3 protein. Of roughly 700,000 distinct CDR3 sequences in the sample, 35% were seen once. The sequenced material came from blood. This sequence was found in a middle-aged woman with Graves' hyperthyroidism. The V gene is TRBV28, the J gene TRBJ2-7; D is ambiguous. CDR3 in amino acids: CASGDSSYEQYF. The CDR3 coding sequence is TGTGCCAGCGGAGATAGCTCCTACGAGCAGTACTTC.